The table lists the clone carrying this T cell receptor beta chain with many counts. What it binds is unknown. It was uncontrolled infection, other autoimmune disease, pregnancy or lactation that excluded patients. Thyroid ultrasound, orbital computed tomography, clinical symptoms, and serum thyroxine and TRAb underpinned diagnoses. From RNA transcripts, TCR beta CDR3 regions were amplified. HTBI primers drove first-round RT-PCR of the TCR CDR3. MiXCR, applied by TCRdb to the multiplex PCR reads, yields one record per CDR3 protein. The repertoire holds more than 550,000 distinct CDR3 sequences, with about 45% as singletons. These data belong to a study of T cells in Graves' hyperthyroidism and ophthalmopathy. The study's findings and limits: From stable hyperthyroidism, ophthalmopathy was separated by a 13 V-J model. Peripheral blood also featured most of the thyroid clonotypes expanded above 0.001.

Material: peripheral blood or thyroid tissue (not recorded which). The clonotype was recovered from an adult man with Graves' disease, either hyperthyroidism or ophthalmopathy (not recorded which).

The CDR3 region is CATSESGTSNYEQYF. The CDR3 DNA follows: TGTGCCACCAGTGAGTCCGGGACATCTAACTACGAGCAGTACTTC. The genes are TRBV24-1 and TRBJ2-7, with D possibly TRBD1 on 6 matching bases. Germline CDR1 is KGHDR and CDR2 is SFDVKD. The V end was cut by 4 bases, the J end by 3 bases, with 15 bases between. The CDR3 extends over 15 amino acids.